This T cell receptor beta chain was identified during a study of cytomegalovirus exposure and HLA in healthy donors. General observations from the study: Reports indicated that the classifier achieved high specificity and sensitivity in diagnosing cytomegalovirus status.

Assay used: immunoSEQ multiplex PCR; TCRdb lists only in-frame clones, some missing. Of about 57,000 clones listed, over 90% are singletons. A word on this clone: Its matching antigen is unknown.

The sequencing input was PBMCs. The TCR was taken from a woman between 18 and 29 years old in good health and CMV-seronegative.

CDR3 DNA sequence: TGTGCCAGCAGTGATGGGCCCCGGGGGGCTTTCTTT. Its translation is CASSDGPRGAFF. The chain combines TRBV25-1 with TRBJ1-1, with D maybe TRBD1 (5 bases). The CDR3 spans 12 residues. V lost 3 bases and J lost 11, with 13 bases in between. CDR1 is MGHDK, CDR2 SYGVNS, per germline.